The 19 T cell receptor beta chains below come from one sample, sequenced in a study of T cell changes during pregnancy in multiple sclerosis. Profiled with immunoSEQ multiplex PCR; TCRdb holds only in-frame clones, not every one. The sample records about 50,000 clones, about 91% being singletons. This sample comprised CD8+ T cells from peripheral blood mononuclear cells, obtained after pregnancy. These receptors were obtained from a female donor with multiple sclerosis, enrolled in a pregnancy study.

The chain has TRBV7-6 and TRBJ1-2, with 10 bases aligning to TRBD1. The CDR3 is made up of 16 amino acids. Germline CDR1 and CDR2: SGHVS and FNYEAQ. V lost 4 bases and J lost 6; bases outside the gene matches: 11. This CDR3 reads CASSSQPGQGWDGYTF. In DNA, the CDR3 is TGTGCCAGCAGCTCACAACCGGGACAGGGGTGGGATGGCTACACCTTC.

This chain links TRBV4-2 with TRBJ2-1; possibly TRBD2 for D (6 bases). Germline V gene data show CDR1 as LGHNA and CDR2 as YNFKEQ. The CDR3 covers 13 residues. V was shortened by 4 bases and J by 10 bases, with 14 bases between the two germline ends. This CDR3 is CASSLLAREEQFF. Here the CDR3 DNA reads TGTGCCAGCAGCCTCCTGGCCCGGGAGGAGCAGTTCTTC.

The CDR3 sequence is CASSSQAGNEKLFF. As DNA, the CDR3 is TGTGCCAGCAGTTCCCAGGCTGGGAATGAAAAACTGTTTTTT. V usage is TRBV6-5 and J usage is TRBJ1-4; D gene ambiguous. The CDR3 is made up of 14 amino acids. Germline V gives CDR1 MNHEY, CDR2 SVGAGI. V was clipped by 4 bases and J by 5 bases, with 11 bases between them.

V and J are TRBV19 and TRBJ2-1; 13 bases line up with TRBD2. Germline CDR1 LNHDA, CDR2 SQIVND (reference sequence). CDR3 length: 15 amino acids. The trim removed 4 bases at V and 5 bases at J, leaving 2 bases unmatched. The CDR3 spells CASSRGLAGNNEQFF. The CDR3 coding sequence is TGTGCCAGTAGTAGGGGACTAGCGGGAAACAATGAGCAGTTCTTC.

The chain has TRBV5-5 and TRBJ2-7, with D perhaps matching TRBD1 (5 bases). The V gene's germline CDR1 is SGHKS and CDR2 YYEKEE (reference sequence). This CDR3 is built from 12 residues. V gave up 4 bases and J gave up 6 bases, with 11 bases separating them. The CDR3 protein is CASSQSGFEQYF. The CDR3 DNA reads TGTGCCAGCAGCCAGTCAGGGTTCGAGCAGTACTTC. Full variable domain (missing parts from reference TRBV5-5 and TRBJ2-7): DAGVTQSPTHLIKTRGQQVTLRCSPISGHKSVSWYQQVLGQGPQFIFQYYEKEERGRGNFPDRFSARQFPNYSSELNVNALLLGDSALYLCASSQSGFEQYFGPGTRLTVT.

The rearrangement links TRBV4-2 to TRBJ2-2; 10 positions agree with TRBD2. The CDR3 covers 16 residues. Germline CDR1 and CDR2: LGHNA and YNFKEQ. Trimming removed 6 bases from V and 5 bases from J; junction bases left unmatched: 9. CDR3 coding DNA: TGTGCCAGCAGACCTATAGCGGGAGGTCTGACCGGGGAGCTGTTTTTT. Protein: CASRPIAGGLTGELFF.

This chain connects TRBV6-1 to TRBJ1-1, with D possibly TRBD1 on 6 matching bases. Trimming cost V 8 bases and J 1 base, with 17 bases left between them. The CDR3 is 15 amino acids. Germline CDR1 and CDR2: MNHNS and SASEGT. The CDR3, as DNA: TGTGCCAGCTTATACAGGGTGAGGGGGAACACTGAAGCTTTCTTT. As protein: CASLYRVRGNTEAFF.

The chain combines TRBV27 with TRBJ2-7; tentatively, D is TRBD1 (6 bases). The CDR3 has 15 residues. Trimming cost V 5 bases and J 4 bases, with 18 bases left between them. Germline V CDR1 and CDR2: MNHEY, SMNVEV (reference sequence). The CDR3 coding sequence is TGTGCCAGCAGTGCACCGGGACAAGGACCTTACGAGCAGTACTTC. It translates to CASSAPGQGPYEQYF.

This chain uses TRBV19 with TRBJ1-5; 7 nucleotides line up with TRBD1. Germline CDR1 is LNHDA and CDR2 is SQIVND (reference sequence). The CDR3 has 18 amino acids. V shed 0 bases and J 1 base; nucleotides not matched to a gene: 9. The CDR3 coding sequence is TGTGCCAGTAGTATAGATTGGGCAGGGGGTTGGAGCAATCAGCCCCAGCATTTT. Residues: CASSIDWAGGWSNQPQHF.

This chain's CDR3 is CASKSEWGTDTQYF. The CDR3 region has the DNA TGTGCCAGTAAATCGGAGTGGGGCACAGATACGCAGTATTTT. V is TRBV19 and J is TRBJ2-3; D not resolved. V lost 7 bases to trimming and J lost 1 base, with 12 bases between them. The CDR3 sequence is 14 residues long. Germline assignment: CDR1 LNHDA and CDR2 SQIVND (reference sequence).

The rearrangement joins TRBV9 to TRBJ1-2; 8 bases line up with TRBD1. This CDR3 has 14 residues. V was pared by 0 bases and J by 8 bases, with 6 bases of the junction left unmatched. CDR1 is SGDLS, CDR2 YYNGEE, per germline. The CDR3 loop is CASSVDQGAGGYTF. The CDR3 DNA sequence: TGTGCCAGCAGCGTAGACCAGGGGGCGGGAGGCTACACCTTC.

V gene TRBV27 combines with J gene TRBJ2-5; the D gene is possibly TRBD2 (7 bases). Germline V gene sequence: CDR1 MNHEY, CDR2 SMNVEV (reference sequence). Deletions cut 3 bases from V and 5 bases from J, with 16 bases between. The CDR3 spans 15 residues. The CDR3 sequence: CASSFFGGAWETQYF. For the CDR3, the DNA is TGTGCCAGCAGTTTTTTTGGGGGGGCCTGGGAGACCCAGTACTTC.

The chain carries TRBV4-3 and TRBJ2-1; D is possibly TRBD2 (6 bases). The V gene lost 0 bases and the J gene lost 2 bases, with 8 bases spanning the gap. The V gene's germline CDR1 is LGHNA and CDR2 YSLEER. The CDR3 consists of 15 residues. The chain's CDR3 is CASSQETGAYNEQFF. CDR3 nucleotides: TGCGCCAGCAGCCAAGAAACGGGGGCCTACAATGAGCAGTTCTTC.

The V and J genes are TRBV6-1 and TRBJ2-7; 7 nucleotides match TRBD1. The CDR3 consists of 15 residues. V lost 2 bases to trimming and J lost 3 bases; unmatched junction nucleotides: 7. In germline, CDR1 is MNHNS, CDR2 SASEGT. The CDR3 loop reads CASSETGESIYEQYF. In DNA, the CDR3 is TGTGCCAGCAGTGAAACAGGGGAATCGATCTACGAGCAGTACTTC.

The chain employs TRBV4-1 and TRBJ2-7; 9 bases match TRBD1. The CDR3 contains 16 residues. The germline V gene has CDR1 MGHRA and CDR2 YSYEKL. Trimming took 0 bases from V and 4 from J; bases not matched to a gene: 7. The DNA of the CDR3 is TGCGCCAGCAGCCAAGATTCTTGGGACAGGGTGTACGAGCAGTACTTC. This encodes CASSQDSWDRVYEQYF.

V and J are TRBV30 and TRBJ2-1; 11 bases are a match to TRBD2. The CDR3 runs 13 residues. Per the germline V gene, CDR1 is GTSNPN and CDR2 is SVGIG (reference sequence). DNA for the CDR3: TGTGCTACAATAGCGGGAGGGTACAATGAGCAGTTCTTC. Encoded protein: CATIAGGYNEQFF.

This CDR3 is CASTDRDRRPNTGELFF. The CDR3 DNA reads TGTGCCAGCACCGACCGGGACAGGCGACCGAACACCGGGGAGCTGTTTTTT. V gene TRBV5-6 combines with J gene TRBJ2-2, with 8 positions matching TRBD1. J gave up 0 bases and V 6 bases, and 10 bases lay outside the gene matches. Germline values: CDR1 SGHDT, CDR2 YYEEEE. This CDR3 has 17 amino acids. The whole variable domain, filled in from reference TRBV5-6 and TRBJ2-2, reads DAGVTQSPTHLIKTRGQQVTLRCSPKSGHDTVSWYQQALGQGPQFIFQYYEEEERQRGNFPDRFSGHQFPNYSSELNVNALLLGDSALYLCASTDRDRRPNTGELFFGEGSRLTVL.

Written as DNA, the CDR3 is TGCGCCAGCAGCCAAGATTGGGCGGAGGACTATGGCTACACCTTC. Amino acid sequence: CASSQDWAEDYGYTF. The genes are TRBV4-1 and TRBJ1-2; D gene unclear. Germline loops: CDR1 MGHRA, CDR2 YSYEKL. Trimming took 0 bases from V and 3 from J, leaving 11 bases between them. The CDR3 extends over 15 amino acids.

This chain joins TRBV9 and TRBJ2-2; 13 bases align to TRBD2. V lost 2 bases and J lost 2; bases outside the gene matches: 9. The CDR3 is 19 amino acids. The germline CDR1 and CDR2 sequences are SGDLS and YYNGEE. CDR3: CASSVPRTSGGINTGELFF. CDR3 in DNA: TGTGCCAGCAGCGTCCCCAGGACTAGCGGGGGTATAAACACCGGGGAGCTGTTTTTT.